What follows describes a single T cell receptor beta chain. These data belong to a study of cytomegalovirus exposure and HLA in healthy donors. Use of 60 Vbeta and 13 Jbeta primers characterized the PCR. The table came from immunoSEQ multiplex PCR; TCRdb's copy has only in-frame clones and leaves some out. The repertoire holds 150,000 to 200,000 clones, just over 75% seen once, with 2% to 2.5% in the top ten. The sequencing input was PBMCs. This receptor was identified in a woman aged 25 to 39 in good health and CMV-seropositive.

Here the CDR3 DNA reads TGTGCCAGCTCACCGCTCAGGGATACCGGGGAGCTGTTTTTT. The encoded protein is CASSPLRDTGELFF. V is TRBV18 and J is TRBJ2-2, with D possibly being TRBD1 (5 bases). V was clipped by 3 bases and J by 5 bases, with 10 bases between them. This CDR3 comprises 14 residues. Germline values: CDR1 KGHSH, CDR2 LQKENI.